Sequencing of this T cell receptor (beta chain) was carried out in a study of regulatory T cells in long-lasting Graves disease. The time point here: persistent/refractory GD, antithyroid drugs over 5 years with positive TRAb. Following extraction of RNA from PBMCs, that RNA was used to make the TCR library. According to the study, TCR beta libraries were built with iRepertoire HTBI primers and CDR3-region Arm-PCR. A single record per CDR3 protein comes from TCRdb applying MiXCR to the multiplex PCR reads. This table has 250,000 to 300,000 distinct CDR3 sequences, approximately 20% appearing once. The length of the CDR3 is 16 residues. Trimming removed 0 bases at V and 2 bases at J, with 15 bases between. Germline CDR1 is SGHRS and CDR2 is YFSETQ.

The origin of this receptor is a female donor with Graves disease. The rearrangement uses TRBV5-1 and TRBJ2-7, with D uncertain. This specimen was peripheral blood mononuclear cells (PBMCs), taken when the disease was refractory, from a patient treated with antithyroid drugs. This chain's CDR3 is CASSLGLTVTTYEQYF. The CDR3 nucleotides read TGCGCCAGCAGCTTGGGTTTGACGGTCACCACCTACGAGCAGTACTTC.